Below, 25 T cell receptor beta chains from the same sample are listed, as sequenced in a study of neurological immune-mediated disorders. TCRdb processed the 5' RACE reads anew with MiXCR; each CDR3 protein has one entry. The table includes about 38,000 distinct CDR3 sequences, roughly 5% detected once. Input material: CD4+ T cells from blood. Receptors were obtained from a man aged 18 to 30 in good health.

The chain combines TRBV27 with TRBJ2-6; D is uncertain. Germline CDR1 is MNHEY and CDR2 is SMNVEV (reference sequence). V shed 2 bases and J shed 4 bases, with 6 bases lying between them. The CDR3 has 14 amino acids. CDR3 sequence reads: CASSLNTGANVLTF. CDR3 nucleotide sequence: TGTGCCAGCAGTTTAAACACCGGGGCCAACGTCCTGACTTTC.

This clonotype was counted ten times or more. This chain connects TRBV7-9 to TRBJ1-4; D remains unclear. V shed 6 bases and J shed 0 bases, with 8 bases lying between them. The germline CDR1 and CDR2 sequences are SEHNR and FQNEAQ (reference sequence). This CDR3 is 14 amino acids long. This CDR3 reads CASSNRATNEKLFF. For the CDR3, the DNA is TGTGCCAGCAGTAACAGAGCAACTAATGAAAAACTGTTTTTT.

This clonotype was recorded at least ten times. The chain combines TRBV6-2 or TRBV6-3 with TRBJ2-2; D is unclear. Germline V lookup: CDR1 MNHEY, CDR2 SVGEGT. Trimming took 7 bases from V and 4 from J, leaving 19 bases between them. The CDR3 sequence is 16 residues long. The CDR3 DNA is TGTGCCAGCACCCTCACTTGGGCCCAAACCACCGGGGAGCTGTTTTTT. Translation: CASTLTWAQTTGELFF.

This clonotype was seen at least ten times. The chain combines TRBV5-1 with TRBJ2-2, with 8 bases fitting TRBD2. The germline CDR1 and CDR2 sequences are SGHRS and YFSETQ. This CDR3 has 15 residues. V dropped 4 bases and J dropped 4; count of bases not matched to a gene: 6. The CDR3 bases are TGCGCCAGCAGCACAGGCGGGGGGCCCACCGGGGAGCTGTTTTTT. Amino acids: CASSTGGGPTGELFF.

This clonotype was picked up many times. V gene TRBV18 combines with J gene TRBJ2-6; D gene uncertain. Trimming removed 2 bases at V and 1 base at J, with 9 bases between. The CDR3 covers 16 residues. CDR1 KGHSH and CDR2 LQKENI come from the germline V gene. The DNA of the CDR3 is TGTGCCAGCTCACCAGGCCAGCATTCTGGGGCCAACGTCCTGACTTTC. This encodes CASSPGQHSGANVLTF.

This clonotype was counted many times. The CDR3 loop reads CASSGGYRYNSPLHF. The DNA for the CDR3 is TGTGCCAGCAGCGGAGGTTATCGCTATAATTCACCCCTCCACTTT. The rearrangement uses TRBV9 and TRBJ1-6; D call uncertain. Between the trimmed V and J ends, which lost 3 bases and 3 bases, there was a span of 10 bases. Per the germline V gene, CDR1 is SGDLS and CDR2 is YYNGEE. The CDR3 loop spans 15 amino acids.

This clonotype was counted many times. The CDR3 DNA reads as TGCGCCAGCAGCTTCCGGGTCCCGCGGGTCAATGAGCAGTTCTTC. It codes for CASSFRVPRVNEQFF. The chain links TRBV5-1 to TRBJ2-1, with D possibly TRBD2 on 5 matching bases. The V gene lost 2 bases and the J gene lost 6 bases, with 15 bases spanning the gap. The CDR3 is 15 amino acids. Germline CDR1 is SGHRS and CDR2 is YFSETQ. The full variable domain, completed using reference TRBV5-1 and TRBJ2-1, is KAGVTQTPRYLIKTRGQQVTLSCSPISGHRSVSWYQQTPGQGLQFLFEYFSETQRNKGNFPGRFSGRQFSNSRSEMNVSTLELGDSALYLCASSFRVPRVNEQFFGPGTRLTVL.

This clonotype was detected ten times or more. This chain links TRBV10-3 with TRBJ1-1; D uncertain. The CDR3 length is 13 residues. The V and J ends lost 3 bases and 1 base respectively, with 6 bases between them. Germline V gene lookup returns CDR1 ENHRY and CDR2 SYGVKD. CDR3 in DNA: TGTGCCATCAGTGAATCAGAGAACACTGAAGCTTTCTTT. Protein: CAISESENTEAFF.

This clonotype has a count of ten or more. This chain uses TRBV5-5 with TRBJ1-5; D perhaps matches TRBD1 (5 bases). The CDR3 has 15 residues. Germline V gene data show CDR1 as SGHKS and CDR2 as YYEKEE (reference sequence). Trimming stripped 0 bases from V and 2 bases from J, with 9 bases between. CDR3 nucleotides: TGTGCCAGCAGCTTGGCAGGGATGGGCAATCAGCCCCAGCATTTT. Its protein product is CASSLAGMGNQPQHF.

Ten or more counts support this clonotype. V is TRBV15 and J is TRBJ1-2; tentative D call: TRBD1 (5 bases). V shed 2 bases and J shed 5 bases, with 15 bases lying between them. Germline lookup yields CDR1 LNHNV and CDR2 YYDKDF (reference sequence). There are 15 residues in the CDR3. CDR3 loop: CATSRRGAVGYGYTF. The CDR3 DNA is TGTGCCACCAGCAGACGAGGGGCCGTAGGATATGGCTACACCTTC.

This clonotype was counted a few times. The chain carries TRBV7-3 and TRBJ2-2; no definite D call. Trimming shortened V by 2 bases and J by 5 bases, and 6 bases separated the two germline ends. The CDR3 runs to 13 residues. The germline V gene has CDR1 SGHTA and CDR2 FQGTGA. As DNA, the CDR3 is TGTGCCAGCAGCTTAGTGCCGACCGGGGAGCTGTTTTTT. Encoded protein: CASSLVPTGELFF.

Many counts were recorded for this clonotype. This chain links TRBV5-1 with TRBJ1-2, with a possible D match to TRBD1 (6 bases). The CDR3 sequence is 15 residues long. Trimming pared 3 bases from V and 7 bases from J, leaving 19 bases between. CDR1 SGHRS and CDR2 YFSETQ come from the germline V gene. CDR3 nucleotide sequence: TGCGCCAGCAGCTCCGGGACACCCGTTGTCGGTGGCTACACCTTC. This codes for CASSSGTPVVGGYTF. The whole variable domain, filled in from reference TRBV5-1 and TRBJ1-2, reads KAGVTQTPRYLIKTRGQQVTLSCSPISGHRSVSWYQQTPGQGLQFLFEYFSETQRNKGNFPGRFSGRQFSNSRSEMNVSTLELGDSALYLCASSSGTPVVGGYTFGSGTRLTVV.

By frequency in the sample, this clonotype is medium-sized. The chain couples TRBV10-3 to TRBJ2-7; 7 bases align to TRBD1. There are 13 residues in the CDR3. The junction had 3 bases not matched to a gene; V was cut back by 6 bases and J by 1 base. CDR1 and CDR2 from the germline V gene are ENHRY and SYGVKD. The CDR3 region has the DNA TGTGCCATCAGCCTGACAGGGTCCTACGAGCAGTACTTC. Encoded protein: CAISLTGSYEQYF.

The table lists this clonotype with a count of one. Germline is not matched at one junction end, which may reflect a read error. CDR3 region: CARSQAPSIGELFF. In DNA, the CDR3 is TGCGCCAGAAGCCAAGCCCCTAGTATTGGGGAGCTGTTTTTT. The rearrangement joins TRBV4-1 to TRBJ2-2; D gene uncertain. Germline CDR1 reads MGHRA; CDR2 reads YSYEKL. The CDR3 contains 14 residues.

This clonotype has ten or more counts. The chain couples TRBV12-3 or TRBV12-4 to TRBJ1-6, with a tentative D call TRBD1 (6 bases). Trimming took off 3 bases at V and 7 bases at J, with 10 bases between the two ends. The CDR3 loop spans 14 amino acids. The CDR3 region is CASSFQGTNSPLHF. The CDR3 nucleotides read TGTGCCAGCAGTTTTCAGGGGACCAATTCACCCCTCCACTTT.

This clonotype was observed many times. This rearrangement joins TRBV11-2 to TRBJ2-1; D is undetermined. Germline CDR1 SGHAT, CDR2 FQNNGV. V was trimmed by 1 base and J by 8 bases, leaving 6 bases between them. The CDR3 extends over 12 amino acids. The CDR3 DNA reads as TGTGCCAGCAGCTTAGGATCGCATGAGCAGTTCTTC. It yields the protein CASSLGSHEQFF.

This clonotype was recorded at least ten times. DNA of the CDR3: TGCGCCAGCAGCTTGGGGCCGGGCCCCAACGAGCAGTACTTC. Amino acids: CASSLGPGPNEQYF. The chain combines TRBV5-1 with TRBJ2-7; no definite D call. CDR3 length: 14 amino acids. Trimming shortened V by 0 bases and J by 5 bases, and 12 bases separated the two germline ends. Germline CDR1 SGHRS, CDR2 YFSETQ. The whole variable domain, remainder taken from reference TRBV5-1 and TRBJ2-7, is KAGVTQTPRYLIKTRGQQVTLSCSPISGHRSVSWYQQTPGQGLQFLFEYFSETQRNKGNFPGRFSGRQFSNSRSEMNVSTLELGDSALYLCASSLGPGPNEQYFGPGTRLTVT.

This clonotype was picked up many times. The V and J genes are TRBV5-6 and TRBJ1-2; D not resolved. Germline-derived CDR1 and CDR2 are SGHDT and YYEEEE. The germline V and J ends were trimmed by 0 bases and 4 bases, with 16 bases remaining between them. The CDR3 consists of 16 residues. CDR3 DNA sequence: TGTGCCAGCAGCTTGGTCAACAGAAAATATGGCTATGGCTACACCTTC. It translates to CASSLVNRKYGYGYTF. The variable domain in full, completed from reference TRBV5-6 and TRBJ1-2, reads DAGVTQSPTHLIKTRGQQVTLRCSPKSGHDTVSWYQQALGQGPQFIFQYYEEEERQRGNFPDRFSGHQFPNYSSELNVNALLLGDSALYLCASSLVNRKYGYGYTFGSGTRLTVV.

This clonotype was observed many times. CDR3 nucleotides: TGTGCCAGTAGTATAGTACCCCCACAGGGCAATGAGCAGTTCTTC. This translates into CASSIVPPQGNEQFF. The chain couples TRBV19 to TRBJ2-1, with D possibly matching TRBD1 (6 bases). The CDR3 spans 15 residues. CDR1 is LNHDA, CDR2 SQIVND, per germline (reference sequence). Trimming stripped 1 base from V and 6 bases from J, with 13 bases between.

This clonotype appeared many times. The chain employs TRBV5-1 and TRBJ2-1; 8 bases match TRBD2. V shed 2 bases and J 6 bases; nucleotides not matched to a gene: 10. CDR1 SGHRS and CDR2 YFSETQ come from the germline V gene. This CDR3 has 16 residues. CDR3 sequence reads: CASSFSGGPEGNEQFF. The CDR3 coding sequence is TGCGCCAGCAGCTTTTCGGGGGGGCCGGAGGGCAATGAGCAGTTCTTC.

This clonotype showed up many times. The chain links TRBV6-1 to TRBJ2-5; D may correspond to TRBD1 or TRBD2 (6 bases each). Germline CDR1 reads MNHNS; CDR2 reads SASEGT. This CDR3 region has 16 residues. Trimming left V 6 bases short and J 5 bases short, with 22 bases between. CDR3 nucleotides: TGTGCCAGCAGCTACGGGATAGGGGGGTCGAAGGAGACCCAGTACTTC. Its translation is CASSYGIGGSKETQYF.

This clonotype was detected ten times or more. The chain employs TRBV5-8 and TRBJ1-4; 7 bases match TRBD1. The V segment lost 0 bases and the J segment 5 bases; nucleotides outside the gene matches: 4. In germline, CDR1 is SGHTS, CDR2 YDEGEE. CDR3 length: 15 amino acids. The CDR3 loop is CASSLEGAGNEKLFF. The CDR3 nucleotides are TGTGCCAGCAGCTTGGAGGGGGCGGGGAATGAAAAACTGTTTTTT.

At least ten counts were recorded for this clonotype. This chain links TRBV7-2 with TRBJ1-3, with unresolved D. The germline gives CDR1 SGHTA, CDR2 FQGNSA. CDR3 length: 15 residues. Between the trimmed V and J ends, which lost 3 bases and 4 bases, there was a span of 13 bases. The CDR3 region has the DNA TGTGCCAGCAGCTTGGCGCAAACTGGAGGAAACACCATATATTTT. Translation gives CASSLAQTGGNTIYF. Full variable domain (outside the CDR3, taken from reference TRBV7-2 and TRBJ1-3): GAGVSQSPSNKVTEKGKDVELRCDPISGHTALYWYRQSLGQGLEFLIYFQGNSAPDKSGLPSDRFSAERTGGSVSTLTIQRTQQEDSAVYLCASSLAQTGGNTIYFGEGSWLTVV.

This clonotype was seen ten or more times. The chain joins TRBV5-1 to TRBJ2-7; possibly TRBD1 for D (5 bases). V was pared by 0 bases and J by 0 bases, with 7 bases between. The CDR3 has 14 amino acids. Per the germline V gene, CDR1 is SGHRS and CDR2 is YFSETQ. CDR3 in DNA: TGCGCCAGCAGCTTGGGTGGGGCCTCCTACGAGCAGTACTTC. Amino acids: CASSLGGASYEQYF.

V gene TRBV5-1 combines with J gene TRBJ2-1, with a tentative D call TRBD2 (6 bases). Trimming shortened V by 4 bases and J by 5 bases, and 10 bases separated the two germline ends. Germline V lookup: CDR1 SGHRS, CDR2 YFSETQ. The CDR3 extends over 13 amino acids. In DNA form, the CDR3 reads TGCGCCAGCAGCCCGACTAGTCACAATGAGCAGTTCTTC. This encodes CASSPTSHNEQFF.